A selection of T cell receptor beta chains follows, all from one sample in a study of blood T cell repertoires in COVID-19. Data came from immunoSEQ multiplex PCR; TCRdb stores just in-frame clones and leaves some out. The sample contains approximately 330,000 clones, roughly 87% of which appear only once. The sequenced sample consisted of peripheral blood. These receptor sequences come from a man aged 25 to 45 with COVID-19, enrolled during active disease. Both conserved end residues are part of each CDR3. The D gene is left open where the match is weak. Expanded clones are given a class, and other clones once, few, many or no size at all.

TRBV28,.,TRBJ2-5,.,CASSRPGHLQETQYF,TGTGCCAGCAGTCGACCGGGACACCTCCAAGAGACCCAGTACTTC
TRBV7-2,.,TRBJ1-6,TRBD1,CASSLAAGTGISPLHF,TGTGCCAGCAGCTTAGCGGCCGGGACAGGGATTTCACCCCTCCACTTT
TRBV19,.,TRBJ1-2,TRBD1,CASSRDSLYGYTF,TGTGCCAGTAGCCGGGACAGCTTATATGGCTACACCTTC
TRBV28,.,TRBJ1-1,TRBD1,CASSLTGGNTEAFF,TGTGCCAGCAGTTTGACAGGGGGGAACACTGAAGCTTTCTTT
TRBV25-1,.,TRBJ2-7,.,CASSAFRTATYEQYF,TGTGCCAGCAGTGCATTTAGGACAGCCACCTACGAGCAGTACTTC
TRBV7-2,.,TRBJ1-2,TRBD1,CASSLQDRVGGYTF,TGTGCCAGCAGCTTACAGGACAGGGTCGGTGGCTACACCTTC
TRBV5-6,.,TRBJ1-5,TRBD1,CASSRGQVNQPQHF,TGTGCCAGCAGCCGAGGACAGGTCAATCAGCCCCAGCATTTT
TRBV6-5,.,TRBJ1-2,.,CASSPSGVVFGGYTF,TGTGCCTCTTCCCCAAGCGGGGTTGTTTTCGGTGGCTACACCTTC
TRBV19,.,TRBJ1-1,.,CASSIIGGNTEAFF,TGTGCCAGTAGTATTATCGGGGGGAACACTGAAGCTTTCTTT
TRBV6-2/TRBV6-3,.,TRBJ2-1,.,CASSYRSRAEAYNEQFF,TGTGCCAGCAGTTATAGAAGTCGAGCGGAGGCCTACAATGAGCAGTTCTTC
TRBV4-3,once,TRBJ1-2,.,CASSQDEGLFNYGYTF,TGCGCCAGCAGCCAAGATGAGGGACTCTTTAACTATGGCTACACCTTC
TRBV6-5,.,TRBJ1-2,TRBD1,CASRPTPGTGKGYTF,TGTGCCAGCAGACCCACCCCCGGGACAGGGAAAGGCTACACCTTC
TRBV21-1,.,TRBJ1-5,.,CASSVANPREPQHF,TGTGCCAGCAGCGTGGCCAACCCCCGGGAGCCCCAGCATTTT
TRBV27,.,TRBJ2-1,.,CASSLEGSSYNEQFF,TGTGCCAGCAGTTTGGAGGGAAGCTCCTACAATGAGCAGTTCTTC
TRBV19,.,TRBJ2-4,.,CASSSGWGLAKNIQYF,TGTGCCAGTAGTTCCGGGTGGGGACTAGCCAAAAACATTCAGTACTTC
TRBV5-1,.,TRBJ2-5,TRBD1,CASSEGTGVYQETQYF,TGCGCCAGCAGCGAAGGGACAGGGGTTTACCAAGAGACCCAGTACTTC
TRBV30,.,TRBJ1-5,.,CAWPTVQGWKRCGNQPQHF,TGTGCCTGGCCTACGGTACAGGGCTGGAAGAGGTGCGGCAATCAGCCCCAGCATTTT
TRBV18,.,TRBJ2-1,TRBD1,CASSQGQGNYNEQFF,TGTGCCAGCTCACAAGGACAGGGGAACTACAATGAGCAGTTCTTC
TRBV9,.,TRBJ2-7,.,CASSLWGGINEQYF,TGTGCCAGCAGCTTGTGGGGCGGGATAAACGAGCAGTACTTC
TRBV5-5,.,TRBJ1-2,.,CASSFTAPANYGYTF,TGTGCCAGCAGCTTCACAGCCCCAGCTAACTATGGCTACACCTTC
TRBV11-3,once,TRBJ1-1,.,CASSLGGQNTEAFF,TGTGCCAGCAGCTTAGGGGGGCAGAACACTGAAGCTTTCTTT
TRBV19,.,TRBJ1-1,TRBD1,CARCPLRQGVGTEAFF,TGTGCCAGGTGCCCCTTAAGACAGGGAGTGGGCACTGAAGCTTTCTTT
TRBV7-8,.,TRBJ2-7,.,CASSHPSVSYEQYF,TGTGCCAGCAGCCACCCCTCGGTCTCCTACGAGCAGTACTTC
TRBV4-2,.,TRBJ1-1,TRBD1,CASSHYYRGLNTEAFF,TGTGCCAGCAGCCATTACTACAGGGGGCTGAACACTGAAGCTTTCTTT
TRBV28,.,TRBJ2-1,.,CASSGGPAGNEQFF,TGTGCCAGCAGTGGGGGCCCAGCCGGCAATGAGCAGTTCTTC
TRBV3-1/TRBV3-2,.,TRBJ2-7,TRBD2,CASTTGGRYEQYF,TGTGCCAGCACTACGGGAGGGCGATACGAGCAGTACTTC
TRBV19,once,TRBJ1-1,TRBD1,CASTLTGREAFF,TGTGCCAGTACCCTGACAGGGAGAGAAGCTTTCTTT
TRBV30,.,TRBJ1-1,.,CAWNKGMDTEAFF,TGTGCCTGGAACAAGGGGATGGACACTGAAGCTTTCTTT
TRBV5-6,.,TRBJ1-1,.,CASSLVPWAGEAFF,TGTGCCAGCAGCTTGGTTCCTTGGGCGGGTGAAGCTTTCTTT
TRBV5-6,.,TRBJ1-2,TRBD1,CASSLLGTGVYGYTF,TGTGCCAGCAGCCTATTGGGGACAGGGGTCTATGGCTACACCTTC
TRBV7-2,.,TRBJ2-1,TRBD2,CASSPGTSNHEQFF,TGTGCCAGCAGCCCCGGGACTAGCAACCATGAGCAGTTCTTC
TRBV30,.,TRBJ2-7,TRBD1,CAWSDLRAGGYEQYF,TGTGCCTGGAGCGACTTAAGGGCAGGGGGCTACGAGCAGTACTTC
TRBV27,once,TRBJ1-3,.,CASRYRDTMSGNTIYF,TGTGCCAGCAGATACCGGGACACGATGTCTGGAAACACCATATATTTT
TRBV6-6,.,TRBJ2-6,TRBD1,CASSQRTGIRVGANVLTF,TGTGCCAGCAGTCAAAGGACAGGGATTAGGGTTGGGGCCAACGTCCTGACTTTC
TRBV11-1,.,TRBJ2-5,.,CASSPVSQETQYF,TGTGCCAGCAGCCCCGTCTCCCAAGAGACCCAGTACTTC
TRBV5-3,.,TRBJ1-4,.,CARSLAAGKQGVSPNEKLFF,TGTGCCAGAAGCTTGGCAGCGGGCAAACAAGGGGTTTCCCCTAATGAAAAACTGTTTTTT
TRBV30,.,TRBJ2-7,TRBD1,CASGTGIGYEQYF,TGTGCCTCGGGGACAGGGATCGGATACGAGCAGTACTTC
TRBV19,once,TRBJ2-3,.,CASSYSRGTDTQYF,TGTGCCAGTAGCTACTCGAGGGGCACAGATACGCAGTATTTT
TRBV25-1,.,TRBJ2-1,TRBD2,CASSEISTSGGYNEQFF,TGTGCCAGCAGTGAAATCTCGACTAGCGGGGGTTACAATGAGCAGTTCTTC
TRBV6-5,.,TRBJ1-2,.,CASSYVLGGGYTF,TGTGCCAGCAGTTATGTGCTCGGGGGTGGCTACACCTTC
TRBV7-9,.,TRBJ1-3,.,CASSFLLGGRVDSGNTIYF,TGTGCCAGCAGCTTCCTTTTGGGGGGGCGCGTAGACTCTGGAAACACCATATATTTT